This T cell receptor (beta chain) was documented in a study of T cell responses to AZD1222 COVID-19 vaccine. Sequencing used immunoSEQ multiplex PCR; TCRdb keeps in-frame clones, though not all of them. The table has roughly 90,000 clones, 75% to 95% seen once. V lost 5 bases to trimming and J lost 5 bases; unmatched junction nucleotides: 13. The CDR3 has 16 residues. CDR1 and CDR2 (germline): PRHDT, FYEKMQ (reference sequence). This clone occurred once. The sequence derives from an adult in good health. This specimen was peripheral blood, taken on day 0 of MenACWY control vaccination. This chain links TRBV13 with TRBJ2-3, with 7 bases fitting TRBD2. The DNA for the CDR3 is TGTGCCAGCAGCCCAAGGTCACGGGGGAGGGAAGATACGCAGTATTTT. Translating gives CASSPRSRGREDTQYF.